This entry lists 21 T cell receptor beta chains sequenced from one sample in a study of T cell repertoires in cytomegalovirus infection. Each CDR3 protein is one row after TCRdb ran MiXCR on the reads. Among approximately 320,000 distinct CDR3 sequences, roughly 9.5% were seen once, and the ten largest hold 3.5% to 4.5%. Sequencing input: PBMCs. The receptors derive from a human donor in good health (CMV status not recorded). Some clones in this sample may be carry-over from other donors' samples.

Only a few counts were recorded for this clonotype. This rearrangement joins TRBV7-3 to TRBJ2-1, with 7 bases fitting TRBD1. The germline V gene has CDR1 SGHTA and CDR2 FQGTGA. V shed 4 bases and J 5 bases; nucleotides not matched to a gene: 8. The CDR3 covers 15 residues. The CDR3: CASSWGTASNNEQFF. For the CDR3, the DNA is TGTGCCAGCAGCTGGGGGACAGCTAGTAACAATGAGCAGTTCTTC.

The V call is TRBV29-1, the J call TRBJ2-7, with 7 bases lining up with TRBD2. Germline assignment: CDR1 SQVTM and CDR2 ANQGSEA. The CDR3 is 12 residues long. The junction had 3 bases not matched to a gene; V was cut back by 4 bases and J by 3 bases. CDR3 in amino acids: CSVGVAGYEQYF. DNA for the CDR3: TGCAGCGTTGGGGTAGCGGGCTACGAGCAGTACTTC.

The chain carries TRBV7-8 and TRBJ2-2, with a tentative D call TRBD2 (6 bases). V was cut by 5 bases and J by 9 bases, with 16 bases left in between. The CDR3 sequence is 14 residues long. Germline lookup yields CDR1 SGHVS and CDR2 FQNEAQ. The CDR3 coding sequence is TGTGCCAGCAGCCGTAGGGATGGAGGGTGGGAGCTGTTTTTT. It translates to CASSRRDGGWELFF.

In its sample, this clonotype was seen many times. The chain recombines TRBV25-1 with TRBJ1-4; 10 nucleotides align to TRBD1. Germline CDR1 is MGHDK and CDR2 is SYGVNS. The CDR3 extends over 14 amino acids. V gave up 6 bases and J gave up 7 bases; unmatched junction bases: 5. The DNA for the CDR3 is TGTGCCAGCAGCCGACAGGGGGCCGTTGAAAAACTGTTTTTT. Amino acid sequence: CASSRQGAVEKLFF.

This clonotype was recorded at least ten times. The chain uses TRBV7-6 and TRBJ2-7; D remains unclear. CDR1 is SGHVS, CDR2 FNYEAQ, per germline. The CDR3 runs 16 residues. The V end lost 1 base, the J end lost 2 bases, and 15 bases lay between the germline ends. DNA of the CDR3: TGTGCCAGCAGCTTAGTCAACAGTCTAAATACCTACGAGCAGTACTTC. It translates to CASSLVNSLNTYEQYF.

The sample holds a few counts of this clonotype. V is TRBV5-1 and J is TRBJ2-7; D may be TRBD1 or TRBD2 (7 bases each). This CDR3 is 15 amino acids long. Trimming took off 5 bases at V and 3 bases at J, with 18 bases between the two ends. Germline V gene lookup returns CDR1 SGHRS and CDR2 YFSETQ. The CDR3 loop reads CASRSQGGPYYEQYF. In nucleotides, the CDR3 is TGCGCCAGCAGATCTCAGGGGGGGCCGTACTACGAGCAGTACTTC.

This clonotype was observed a handful of times. The V call is TRBV27, the J call TRBJ2-7; D is unclear. The CDR3 length is 14 residues. V lost 0 bases and J lost 6, with 12 bases in between. Germline loops: CDR1 MNHEY, CDR2 SMNVEV (reference sequence). The chain's CDR3 is CASSLSELAPEQYF. CDR3 nucleotides: TGTGCCAGCAGTTTATCGGAATTGGCGCCCGAGCAGTACTTC.

This clonotype has ten or more counts. The chain links TRBV19 to TRBJ2-5; D perhaps matches TRBD2 (5 bases). The V end lost 0 bases, the J end lost 5 bases, and 22 bases lay between the germline ends. The germline V gene encodes CDR1 LNHDA and CDR2 SQIVND (reference sequence). The CDR3 is 18 amino acids. The CDR3 reads CASSIDQAAENHRETQYF. DNA of the CDR3: TGTGCCAGTAGTATAGATCAAGCAGCGGAGAACCACCGGGAGACCCAGTACTTC. Filled out from reference TRBV19 and TRBJ2-5, the complete variable domain reads DGGITQSPKYLFRKEGQNVTLSCEQNLNHDAMYWYRQDPGQGLRLIYYSQIVNDFQKGDIAEGYSVSREKKESFPLTVTSAQKNPTAFYLCASSIDQAAENHRETQYFGPGTRLLVL.

This clonotype has a count of ten or more. The J gene is TRBJ1-5, the V gene TRBV12-3 or TRBV12-4, with D maybe TRBD1 (5 bases). Trimming cost V 4 bases and J 1 base, with 8 bases left between them. The CDR3 spans 14 residues. CDR3 residues: CASSWPGSNQPQHF. The CDR3 DNA sequence: TGTGCCAGCAGTTGGCCAGGGAGCAATCAGCCCCAGCATTTT.

The chain employs TRBV2 and TRBJ2-7, with D possibly TRBD1 on 5 matching bases. V lost 10 bases and J 7 bases, leaving 17 bases between the germline ends. The CDR3 extends over 12 amino acids. Germline CDR1 and CDR2: SNHLY and FYNNEI. CDR3 bases: TGTGCCACCACTTTCAGGGCGGATGAGCAGTACTTC. The encoded protein is CATTFRADEQYF.

J is TRBJ1-1 and V is TRBV10-3; TRBD1 is a possible D gene (6 bases). The CDR3 has 16 residues. V dropped 1 base and J dropped 0 bases, with 12 bases sitting between them. From germline, CDR1 is ENHRY and CDR2 SYGVKD. CDR3 protein: CAISEFRGPMNTEAFF. CDR3 coding DNA: TGTGCCATCAGTGAGTTCAGGGGACCTATGAACACTGAAGCTTTCTTT.

This clonotype was detected a few times. The chain joins TRBV27 to TRBJ2-3, with a tentative D call TRBD2 (6 bases). CDR1 is MNHEY, CDR2 SMNVEV, per germline (reference sequence). Deletions cut 7 bases from V and 14 bases from J, with 22 bases between. This CDR3 is built from 13 residues. CDR3 residues: CASTGAGRTRPYF. The CDR3 DNA reads TGTGCCAGCACCGGGGCGGGACGTACTCGGCCGTATTTT.

The V and J genes are TRBV7-2 and TRBJ1-5; D gene uncertain. Germline CDR1 reads SGHTA; CDR2 reads FQGNSA. V lost 2 bases and J lost 5, with 13 bases in between. The CDR3 consists of 15 residues. The CDR3 sequence: CASSLPGWRDQPQHF. The CDR3 DNA reads TGTGCCAGCAGCTTACCCGGTTGGAGGGATCAGCCCCAGCATTTT.

Ten or more counts support this clonotype. This chain uses TRBV7-2 with TRBJ2-2; 11 positions match TRBD1. CDR1 and CDR2 from the germline V gene are SGHTA and FQGNSA. The CDR3 consists of 14 residues. J was trimmed by 6 bases and V by 3 bases; bases with no gene match: 0. The CDR3 protein is CASSLDRGPGELFF. CDR3 nucleotide sequence: TGTGCCAGCAGCTTGGACAGGGGGCCCGGGGAGCTGTTTTTT.

This clonotype was counted between two and nine times. This chain links TRBV4-1 with TRBJ2-7; possibly TRBD1 for D (5 bases). The CDR3 runs 16 residues. Deletions cut 0 bases from V and 4 bases from J, with 16 bases between. Germline V gene lookup returns CDR1 MGHRA and CDR2 YSYEKL. In DNA form, the CDR3 reads TGCGCCAGCAGCCAAGATTCCCGGCAGGGTAGATACGAGCAGTACTTC. It translates to CASSQDSRQGRYEQYF.

This clonotype was seen many times. The genes are TRBV6-1 and TRBJ2-7, with 8 bases that match TRBD2. This CDR3 spans 14 amino acids. V lost 5 bases to trimming and J lost 2 bases; unmatched junction nucleotides: 5. Per the germline V gene, CDR1 is MNHNS and CDR2 is SASEGT. The CDR3 DNA sequence: TGTGCCAGCAGTCGCGGACTAGCAGCCTACGAGCAGTACTTC. It translates to CASSRGLAAYEQYF.

This clonotype occurred many times. The chain employs TRBV7-2 and TRBJ2-3; 9 bases align to TRBD2. CDR1 SGHTA and CDR2 FQGNSA come from the germline V gene. V lost 2 bases to trimming and J lost 1 base; unmatched junction nucleotides: 13. This CDR3 comprises 19 residues. CDR3 region: CASSLHPSGRFSGTDTQYF. The CDR3 DNA reads as TGTGCCAGCAGCTTACATCCGAGCGGGAGGTTCAGTGGCACAGATACGCAGTATTTT.

This clonotype came up many times. The genes are TRBV7-2 and TRBJ1-1; D gene ambiguous. Per the germline V gene, CDR1 is SGHTA and CDR2 is FQGNSA. The CDR3 totals 13 residues. Trimming stripped 1 base from V and 1 base from J, with 4 bases between. The CDR3: CASSLEGNTEAFF. DNA of the CDR3: TGTGCCAGCAGCTTAGAAGGGAACACTGAAGCTTTCTTT. The entire variable domain, with the rest obtained from reference TRBV7-2 and TRBJ1-1, is as follows: GAGVSQSPSNKVTEKGKDVELRCDPISGHTALYWYRQSLGQGLEFLIYFQGNSAPDKSGLPSDRFSAERTGGSVSTLTIQRTQQEDSAVYLCASSLEGNTEAFFGQGTRLTVV.

The chain carries TRBV4-2 and TRBJ1-1; D gene ambiguous. CDR1 is LGHNA and CDR2 is YNFKEQ in the germline V gene. Trimming took 1 base from V and 0 from J, leaving 12 bases between them. The CDR3 consists of 16 residues. CDR3 in amino acids: CASSQVVGGVNTEAFF. CDR3 DNA sequence: TGTGCCAGCAGCCAAGTGGTGGGCGGGGTGAACACTGAAGCTTTCTTT.

This clonotype occurred a few times. The chain employs TRBV7-2 and TRBJ2-7, with 8 positions matching TRBD2. The germline CDR1 and CDR2 sequences are SGHTA and FQGNSA. V trimming: 6 bases; J trimming: 4 bases; junction bases outside the gene matches: 11. The CDR3 spans 15 residues. The CDR3 DNA is TGTGCCAGCAGTCTAGCGGGCGCGACCCCTTACGAGCAGTACTTC. Amino acid sequence: CASSLAGATPYEQYF.

This clonotype was recorded at least ten times. The genes are TRBV5-5 and TRBJ2-1; possible D gene TRBD2, 5 bases. Germline values: CDR1 SGHKS, CDR2 YYEKEE (reference sequence). The V end lost 0 bases, the J end lost 5 bases, and 9 bases lay between the germline ends. This CDR3 is 14 amino acids long. CDR3 coding DNA: TGTGCCAGCAGCTTGGGGGCCGGGGACAATGAGCAGTTCTTC. It yields the protein CASSLGAGDNEQFF.